This T cell receptor beta chain was sequenced in a study of PD-L1 blockade in urothelial cancer. TCRdb's copy holds only in-frame clones and misses some; the assay was immunoSEQ multiplex PCR. Altogether about 35,000 clones are present, roughly 80% being singletons, with the ten largest covering approximately 3.6%. Germline V gene data show CDR1 as MNHEY and CDR2 as SMNVEV (reference sequence). The V end was cut by 6 bases, the J end by 1 base, with 16 bases between. The CDR3 totals 16 residues. This TCR derives from a man aged 70 or older with urothelial cancer. The sample in question was PBMCs, obtained around atezolizumab (anti-PD-L1) treatment. The V and J genes are TRBV27 and TRBJ2-1; D not certain. This CDR3 is CASRPLVPLSYNEQFF. The DNA of the CDR3 is TGTGCCAGCAGACCCCTAGTACCTCTTTCCTACAATGAGCAGTTCTTC.